This T cell receptor beta chain was captured in a study of regulatory T cells in long-lasting Graves disease. V was pared by 4 bases and J by 6 bases, with 16 bases between. The CDR3 consists of 14 residues. Germline values: CDR1 DFQATT, CDR2 SNEGSKA (reference sequence). This sample's time point: newly diagnosed GD, antithyroid drugs for less than 3 months. Isolated PBMC RNA provided the starting material for the TCR library. With iRepertoire HTBI primers and Arm-PCR of CDR3 regions, TCR beta libraries were built. MiXCR, applied by TCRdb to the multiplex PCR reads, yields one record per CDR3 protein. This sample carries about 210,000 distinct CDR3 sequences, roughly 19% of them seen once, and the ten largest clones take 10% to 15%. This clonotype has ten or more counts. This sample was also put to use in a study of T cells in Graves' hyperthyroidism and ophthalmopathy.

The chain employs TRBV20-1 and TRBJ2-1, with D perhaps given as TRBD1 or TRBD2 (5 bases each). Sample: peripheral blood mononuclear cells (PBMCs), taken at new diagnosis, from a patient treated with antithyroid drugs. This sequence originates from a woman in her twenties or thirties with Graves disease. The CDR3 DNA sequence: TGCAGTGCTATATCCGGGACCCACTCCAATGAGCAGTTCTTC. Translated, it gives CSAISGTHSNEQFF.